Detailed here is one T cell receptor beta chain. Its antigen is not known. The source of the sample is a study of cytomegalovirus exposure and HLA in healthy donors. General study findings and limits: As a later analysis revealed, most CMV-associated TCR beta chains appeared HLA-restricted. Later, an analysis found that common viral pathogens appeared to be linked with several of the most significant clusters.

PCR involved 60 Vbeta and 13 Jbeta primers. TCRdb keeps only in-frame clones here, not all; method: immunoSEQ multiplex PCR. This sample carries over 90,000 clones, with 3.5% going to the ten biggest clones. This CDR3 has 13 residues. Germline V gives CDR1 SGDLS, CDR2 YYNGEE. Trimming cost V 2 bases and J 6 bases, with 12 bases left between them. The chain is built from TRBV9 and TRBJ2-7; maybe TRBD2 (7 bases). The sequenced material came from PBMCs. The TCR originated in a man aged 35-49 years in good health and CMV-seronegative. The CDR3, as DNA: TGTGCCAGCAGCGTTACAGGGAGGGGCGAGCAGTACTTC. This gives the protein CASSVTGRGEQYF. The whole variable domain, remainder taken from reference TRBV9 and TRBJ2-7, is DSGVTQTPKHLITATGQRVTLRCSPRSGDLSVYWYQQSLDQGLQFLIQYYNGEERAKGNILERFSAQQFPDLHSELNLSSLELGDSALYFCASSVTGRGEQYFGPGTRLTVT.